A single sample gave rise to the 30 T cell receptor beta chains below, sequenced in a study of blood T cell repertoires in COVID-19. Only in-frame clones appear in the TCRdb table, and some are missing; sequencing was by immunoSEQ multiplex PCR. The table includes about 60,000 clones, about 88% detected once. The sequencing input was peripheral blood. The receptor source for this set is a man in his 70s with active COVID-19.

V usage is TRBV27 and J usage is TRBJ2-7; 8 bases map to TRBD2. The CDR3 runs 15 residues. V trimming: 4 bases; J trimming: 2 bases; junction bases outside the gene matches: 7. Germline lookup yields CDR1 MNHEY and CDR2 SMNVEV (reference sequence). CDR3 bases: TGTGCCAGCAGTTCGCCGGGACTAGGAACCTACGAGCAGTACTTC. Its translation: CASSSPGLGTYEQYF.

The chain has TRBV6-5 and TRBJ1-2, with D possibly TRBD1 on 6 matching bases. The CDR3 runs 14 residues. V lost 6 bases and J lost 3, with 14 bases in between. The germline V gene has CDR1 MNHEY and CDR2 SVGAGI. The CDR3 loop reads CASRGTTPHYGYTF. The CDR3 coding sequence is TGTGCCAGCAGGGGGACAACCCCTCACTATGGCTACACCTTC.

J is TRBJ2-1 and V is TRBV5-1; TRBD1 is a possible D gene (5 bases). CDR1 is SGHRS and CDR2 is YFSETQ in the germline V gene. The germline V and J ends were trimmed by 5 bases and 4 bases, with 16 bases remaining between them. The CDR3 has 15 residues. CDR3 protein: CASSDSSLNYNEQFF. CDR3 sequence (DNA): TGCGCCAGCAGTGACAGCTCCCTGAATTACAATGAGCAGTTCTTC.

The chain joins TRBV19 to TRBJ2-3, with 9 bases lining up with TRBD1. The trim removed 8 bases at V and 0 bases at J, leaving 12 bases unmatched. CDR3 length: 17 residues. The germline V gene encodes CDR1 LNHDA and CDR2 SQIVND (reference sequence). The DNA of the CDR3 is TGTGCCAGTCACCTAACCGGGACAGGGCCGAGCACAGATACGCAGTATTTT. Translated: CASHLTGTGPSTDTQYF.

The CDR3 reads CASRSRANYGYTF. CDR3 DNA: TGTGCCAGCAGAAGTCGGGCTAACTATGGCTACACCTTC. The chain carries TRBV6-8 and TRBJ1-2; D ambiguous. The CDR3 runs to 13 residues. Between the trimmed V and J ends, which lost 6 bases and 0 bases, there was a span of 8 bases. Germline CDR1 MNHGY, CDR2 SAAAGT.

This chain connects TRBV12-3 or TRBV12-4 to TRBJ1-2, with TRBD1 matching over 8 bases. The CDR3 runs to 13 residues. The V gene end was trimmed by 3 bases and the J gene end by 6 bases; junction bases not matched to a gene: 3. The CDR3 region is CASSFAGGNGYTF. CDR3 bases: TGTGCCAGCAGTTTCGCAGGGGGCAATGGCTACACCTTC.

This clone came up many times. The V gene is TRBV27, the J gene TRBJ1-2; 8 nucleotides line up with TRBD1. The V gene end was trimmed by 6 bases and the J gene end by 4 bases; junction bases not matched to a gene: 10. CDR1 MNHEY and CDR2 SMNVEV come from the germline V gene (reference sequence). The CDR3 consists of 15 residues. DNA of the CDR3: TGTGCCAGCAGGGGGGGACAGGAGCATTTCTATGGCTACACCTTC. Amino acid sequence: CASRGGQEHFYGYTF.

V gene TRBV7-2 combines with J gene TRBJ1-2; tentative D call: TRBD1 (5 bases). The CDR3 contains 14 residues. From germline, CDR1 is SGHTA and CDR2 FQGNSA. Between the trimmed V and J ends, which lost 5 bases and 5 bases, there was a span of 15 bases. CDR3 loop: CASSPGGGGYGYTF. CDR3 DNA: TGTGCCAGCAGCCCCGGGGGGGGAGGGTATGGCTACACCTTC.

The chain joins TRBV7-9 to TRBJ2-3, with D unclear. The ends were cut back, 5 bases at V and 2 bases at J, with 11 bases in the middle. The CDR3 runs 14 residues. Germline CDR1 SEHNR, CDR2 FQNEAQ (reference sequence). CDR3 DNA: TGTGCCAGCAGCCCAGTACAGACCACAGATACGCAGTATTTT. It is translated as CASSPVQTTDTQYF.

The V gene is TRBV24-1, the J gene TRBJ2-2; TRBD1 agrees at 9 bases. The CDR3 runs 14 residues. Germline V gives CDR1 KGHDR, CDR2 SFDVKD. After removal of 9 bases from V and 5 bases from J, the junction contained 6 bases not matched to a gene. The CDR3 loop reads CATEDRGGTGELFF. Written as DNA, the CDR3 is TGTGCCACCGAGGACAGGGGTGGGACCGGGGAGCTGTTTTTT.

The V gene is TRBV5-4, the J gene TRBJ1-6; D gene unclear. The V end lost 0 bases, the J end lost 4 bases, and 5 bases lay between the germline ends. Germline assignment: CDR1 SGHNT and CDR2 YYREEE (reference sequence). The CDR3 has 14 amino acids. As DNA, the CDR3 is TGTGCCAGCAGCTTGGAATCTTATAATTCACCCCTCCACTTT. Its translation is CASSLESYNSPLHF.

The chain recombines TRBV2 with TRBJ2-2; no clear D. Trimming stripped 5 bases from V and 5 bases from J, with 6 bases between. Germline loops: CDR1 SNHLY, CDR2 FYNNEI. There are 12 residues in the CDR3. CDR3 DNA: TGTGCCAGCAGTAAACATACCGGGGAGCTGTTTTTT. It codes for CASSKHTGELFF.

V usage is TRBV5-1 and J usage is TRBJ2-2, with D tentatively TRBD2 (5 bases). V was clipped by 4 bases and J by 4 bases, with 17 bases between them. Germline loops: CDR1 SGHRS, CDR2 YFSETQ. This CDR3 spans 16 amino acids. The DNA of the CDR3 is TGCGCCAGCAGCGAAACCAGGACGGGATTCACCGGGGAGCTGTTTTTT. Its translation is CASSETRTGFTGELFF.

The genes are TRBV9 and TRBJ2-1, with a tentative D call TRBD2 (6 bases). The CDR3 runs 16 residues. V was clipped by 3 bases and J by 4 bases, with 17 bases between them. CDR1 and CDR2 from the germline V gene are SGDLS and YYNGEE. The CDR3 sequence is CASSGDSPGWYNEQFF. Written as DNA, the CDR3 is TGTGCCAGCAGCGGGGACTCCCCAGGATGGTACAATGAGCAGTTCTTC.

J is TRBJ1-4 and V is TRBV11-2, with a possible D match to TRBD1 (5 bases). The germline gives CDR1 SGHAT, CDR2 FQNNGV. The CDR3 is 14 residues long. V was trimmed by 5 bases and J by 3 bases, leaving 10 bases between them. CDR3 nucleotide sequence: TGTGCCAGCAGCCCAGGGTTTGCTAATGAAAAACTGTTTTTT. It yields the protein CASSPGFANEKLFF.

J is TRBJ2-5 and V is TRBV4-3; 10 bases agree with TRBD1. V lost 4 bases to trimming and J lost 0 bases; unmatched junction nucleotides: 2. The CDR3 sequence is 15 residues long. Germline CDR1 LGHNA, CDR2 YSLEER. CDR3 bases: TGCGCCAGCAGCCGGGGACAGGGGTACCAAGAGACCCAGTACTTC. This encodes CASSRGQGYQETQYF.

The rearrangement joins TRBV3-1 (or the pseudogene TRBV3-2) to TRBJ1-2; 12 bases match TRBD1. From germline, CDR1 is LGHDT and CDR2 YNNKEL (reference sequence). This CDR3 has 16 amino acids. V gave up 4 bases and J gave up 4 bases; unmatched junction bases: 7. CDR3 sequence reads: CASSLLGQGAGYGYTF. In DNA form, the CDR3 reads TGTGCCAGCAGCCTGCTGGGACAGGGGGCTGGCTATGGCTACACCTTC.

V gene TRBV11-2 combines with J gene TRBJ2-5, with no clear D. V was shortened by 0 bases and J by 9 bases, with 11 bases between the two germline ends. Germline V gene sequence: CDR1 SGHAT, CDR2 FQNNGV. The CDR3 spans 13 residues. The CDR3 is CASSLDHNTAQYF. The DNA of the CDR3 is TGTGCCAGCAGCTTAGATCATAATACGGCCCAGTACTTC. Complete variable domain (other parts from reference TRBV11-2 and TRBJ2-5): EAGVAQSPRYKIIEKRQSVAFWCNPISGHATLYWYQQILGQGPKLLIQFQNNGVVDDSQLPKDRFSAERLKGVDSTLKIQPAKLEDSAVYLCASSLDHNTAQYFGPGTRLLVL.

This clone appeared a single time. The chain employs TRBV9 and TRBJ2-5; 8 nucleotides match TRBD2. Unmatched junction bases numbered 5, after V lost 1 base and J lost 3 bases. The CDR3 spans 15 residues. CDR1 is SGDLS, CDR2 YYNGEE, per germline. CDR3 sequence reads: CASSVMGSGEETQYF. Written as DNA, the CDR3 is TGTGCCAGCAGCGTAATGGGTAGCGGGGAAGAGACCCAGTACTTC.

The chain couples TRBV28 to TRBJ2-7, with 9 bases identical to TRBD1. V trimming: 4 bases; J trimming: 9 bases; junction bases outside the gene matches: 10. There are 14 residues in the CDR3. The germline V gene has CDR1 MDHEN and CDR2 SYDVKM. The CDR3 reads CASSYRDRVWGQYF. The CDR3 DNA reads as TGTGCCAGCAGTTACCGGGACAGGGTGTGGGGGCAGTACTTC.

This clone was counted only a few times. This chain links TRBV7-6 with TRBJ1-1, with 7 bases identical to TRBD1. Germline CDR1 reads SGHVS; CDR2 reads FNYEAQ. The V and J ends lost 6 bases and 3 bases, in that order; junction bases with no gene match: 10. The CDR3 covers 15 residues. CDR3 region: CASSTSPGGDTEAFF. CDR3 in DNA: TGTGCCAGCAGTACCTCCCCAGGGGGAGACACTGAAGCTTTCTTT.

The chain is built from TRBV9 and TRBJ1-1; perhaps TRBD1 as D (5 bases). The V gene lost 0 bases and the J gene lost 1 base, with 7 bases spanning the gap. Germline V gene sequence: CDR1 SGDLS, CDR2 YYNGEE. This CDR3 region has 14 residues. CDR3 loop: CASSVAGQNTEAFF. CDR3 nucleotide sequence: TGTGCCAGCAGCGTAGCAGGGCAGAACACTGAAGCTTTCTTT.

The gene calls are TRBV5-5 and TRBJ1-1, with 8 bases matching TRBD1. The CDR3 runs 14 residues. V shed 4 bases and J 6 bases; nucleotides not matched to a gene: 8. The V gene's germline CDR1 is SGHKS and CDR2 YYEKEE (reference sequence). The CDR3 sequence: CASSGQGAAAEAFF. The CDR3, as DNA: TGTGCCAGCAGCGGGCAGGGGGCTGCGGCTGAAGCTTTCTTT.

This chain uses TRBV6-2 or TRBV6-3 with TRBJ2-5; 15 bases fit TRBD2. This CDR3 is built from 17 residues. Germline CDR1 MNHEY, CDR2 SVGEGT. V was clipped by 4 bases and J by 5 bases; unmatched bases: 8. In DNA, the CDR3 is TGTGCCAGCAGTTCGGGACTAGCGGGAGGTGCTCGGGAGACCCAGTACTTC. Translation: CASSSGLAGGARETQYF.

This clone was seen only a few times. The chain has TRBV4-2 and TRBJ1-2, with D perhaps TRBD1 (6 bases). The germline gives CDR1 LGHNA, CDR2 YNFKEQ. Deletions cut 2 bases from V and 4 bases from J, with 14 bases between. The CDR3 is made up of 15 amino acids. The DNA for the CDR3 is TGTGCCAGCAGCCAATCTACAGGGAAAGCCTATGGCTACACCTTC. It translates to CASSQSTGKAYGYTF.

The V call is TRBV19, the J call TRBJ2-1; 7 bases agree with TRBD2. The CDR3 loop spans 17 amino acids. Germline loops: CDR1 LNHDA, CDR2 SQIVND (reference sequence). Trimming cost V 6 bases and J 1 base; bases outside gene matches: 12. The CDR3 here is CASSPSGGPLSYNEQFF. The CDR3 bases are TGTGCCAGTAGCCCTAGCGGAGGGCCTCTTTCCTACAATGAGCAGTTCTTC.

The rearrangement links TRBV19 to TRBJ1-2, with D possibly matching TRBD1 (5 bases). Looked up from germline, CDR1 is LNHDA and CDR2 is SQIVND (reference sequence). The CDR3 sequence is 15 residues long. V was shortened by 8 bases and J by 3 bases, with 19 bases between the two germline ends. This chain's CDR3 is CASEARAGLYYGYTF. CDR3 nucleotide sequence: TGTGCCAGTGAGGCACGAGCAGGGCTTTACTATGGCTACACCTTC.

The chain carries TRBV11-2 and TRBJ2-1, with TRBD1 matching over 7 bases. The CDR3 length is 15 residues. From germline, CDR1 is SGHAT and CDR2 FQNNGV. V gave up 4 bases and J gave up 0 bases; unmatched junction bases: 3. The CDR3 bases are TGTGCCAGCAGCTACAGGGGTCCCTCCTACAATGAGCAGTTCTTC. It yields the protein CASSYRGPSYNEQFF.

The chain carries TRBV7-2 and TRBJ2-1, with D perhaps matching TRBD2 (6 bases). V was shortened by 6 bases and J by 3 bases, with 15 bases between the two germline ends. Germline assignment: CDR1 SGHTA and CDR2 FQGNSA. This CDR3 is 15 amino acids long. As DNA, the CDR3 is TGTGCCAGCAGGACCGGGACTCAAAGCTACAATGAGCAGTTCTTC. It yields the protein CASRTGTQSYNEQFF.

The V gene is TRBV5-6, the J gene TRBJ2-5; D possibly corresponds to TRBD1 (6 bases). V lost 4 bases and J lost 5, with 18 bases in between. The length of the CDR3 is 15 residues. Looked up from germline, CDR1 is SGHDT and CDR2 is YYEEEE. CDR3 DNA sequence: TGTGCCAGCAGCCTCGTGACAGGCCCTCCGGAGACCCAGTACTTC. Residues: CASSLVTGPPETQYF.